This T cell receptor (beta chain) was recorded in a study of control samples from healthy donors and cancer patients. The assay was immunoSEQ multiplex PCR, and TCRdb's table has in-frame clones only and misses some. The profile shows about 88,000 clones, over 90% of them singletons. This CDR3 is built from 14 residues. After removal of 5 bases from V and 5 bases from J, the junction contained 3 bases not matched to a gene. Germline loops: CDR1 MNHEY, CDR2 SVGAGI. This clone was counted a few times. The sequencing input was blood. The receptor was isolated from a man aged 18 to 30 in good health. The V call is TRBV6-5, the J call TRBJ2-3, with 11 bases that match TRBD1. The CDR3 reads CASSPGTGGDTQYF. DNA of the CDR3: TGTGCCAGCAGTCCCGGGACAGGGGGAGATACGCAGTATTTT.